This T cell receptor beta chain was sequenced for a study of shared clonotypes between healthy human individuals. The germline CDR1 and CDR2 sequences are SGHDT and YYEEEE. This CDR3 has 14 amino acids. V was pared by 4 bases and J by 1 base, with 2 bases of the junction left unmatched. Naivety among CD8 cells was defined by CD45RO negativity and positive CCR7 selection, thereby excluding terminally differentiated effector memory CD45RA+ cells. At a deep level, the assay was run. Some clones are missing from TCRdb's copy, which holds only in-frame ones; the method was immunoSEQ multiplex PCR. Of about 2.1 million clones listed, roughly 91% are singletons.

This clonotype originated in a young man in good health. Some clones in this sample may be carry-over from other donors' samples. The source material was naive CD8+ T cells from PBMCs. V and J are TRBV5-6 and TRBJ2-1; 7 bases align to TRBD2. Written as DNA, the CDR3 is TGTGCCAGCAGCGCCGGGGGGTCCTACAATGAGCAGTTCTTC. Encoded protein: CASSAGGSYNEQFF.